This TCR beta chain was retrieved from a study of T cell responses to AZD1222 COVID-19 vaccine. Method: immunoSEQ multiplex PCR; TCRdb's copy keeps in-frame clones and lacks some. Here the sample spans approximately 120,000 clones, more than 70% being singletons. Germline CDR1 LGHNA, CDR2 YSLEER. CDR3 length: 15 amino acids. The V gene end was trimmed by 0 bases and the J gene end by 11 bases; junction bases not matched to a gene: 9. The sample holds one count of this clone. Samples with a second dose at about 4 or about 12 weeks were pooled together. The source of this sequence is an adult who received the AZD1222 COVID-19 vaccine. This chain uses TRBV4-3 with TRBJ1-2; TRBD1 matches at 10 bases. The specimen comprised peripheral blood, sampled 28 days after the second AZD1222 dose. DNA of the CDR3: TGCGCCAGCAGCCAAGATCGGGCGGGACAGGGGATATACACCTTC. This sequence encodes CASSQDRAGQGIYTF.